Each of the 30 T cell receptor beta chains below was sequenced from the same sample in a study of blood T cell repertoires in COVID-19. Clones were read by immunoSEQ multiplex PCR, and TCRdb kept only the in-frame ones, dropping some. The sample has 370,000 or so clones, approximately 77% seen once. Sequencing input: peripheral blood. The receptors derive from a human donor with acute or convalescent COVID-19. The donor label of this sample is uncertain.

This rearrangement joins TRBV18 to TRBJ2-7; 7 nucleotides align to TRBD1. Germline V CDR1 and CDR2: KGHSH, LQKENI. This CDR3 is 15 amino acids long. The junction had 8 bases not matched to a gene; V was cut back by 4 bases and J by 2 bases. The CDR3 loop reads CASSQRQGSPYEQYF. In nucleotides, the CDR3 is TGTGCCAGCTCACAAAGACAGGGTAGCCCCTACGAGCAGTACTTC.

Remarks on this clone: Other DNA sequences in the same sample also yield this CDR3. The chain carries TRBV19 and TRBJ1-5; maybe TRBD1 (5 bases). In germline, CDR1 is LNHDA, CDR2 SQIVND (reference sequence). CDR3 length: 16 residues. V was shortened by 2 bases and J by 6 bases, with 17 bases between the two germline ends. DNA of the CDR3: TGTGCCAGTAGTATAAAGGGGCAGGGAGGGCGTCAGCCCCAGCATTTT. It encodes CASSIKGQGGRQPQHF.

The chain recombines TRBV27 with TRBJ2-3, with D tentatively TRBD2 (5 bases). The length of the CDR3 is 17 residues. V lost 0 bases, J lost 2 bases, and 15 bases lay in between. CDR1 and CDR2 (germline): MNHEY, SMNVEV (reference sequence). The DNA for the CDR3 is TGTGCCAGCAGTTTATCGCAGGCTAGCCGGTACACAGATACGCAGTATTTT. Encoded protein: CASSLSQASRYTDTQYF.

The chain joins TRBV30 to TRBJ1-1, with D hard to call. Between the trimmed V and J ends, which lost 7 bases and 7 bases, there was a span of 13 bases. The CDR3 extends over 11 amino acids. Germline values: CDR1 GTSNPN, CDR2 SVGIG (reference sequence). CDR3 amino acids: CASTRGYEAFF. CDR3 DNA sequence: TGTGCCTCAACGCGGGGTTATGAAGCTTTCTTT. Using reference TRBV30 and TRBJ1-1 for the parts outside the CDR3, the full variable domain is SQTIHQWPATLVQPVGSPLSLECTVEGTSNPNLYWYRQAAGRGLQLLFYSVGIGQISSEVPQNLSASRPQDRQFILSSKKLLLSDSGFYLCASTRGYEAFFGQGTRLTVV.

This clone showed up just once. V usage is TRBV6-5 and J usage is TRBJ2-7; TRBD1 aligns across 7 bases. Unmatched junction bases numbered 4, after V lost 2 bases and J lost 0 bases. Germline V gene lookup returns CDR1 MNHEY and CDR2 SVGAGI. There are 15 residues in the CDR3. The CDR3 is CASSYQDRISYEQYF. CDR3 in DNA: TGTGCCAGCAGTTACCAGGACAGGATCTCCTACGAGCAGTACTTC.

The rearrangement joins TRBV7-2 to TRBJ2-1, with 8 bases lining up with TRBD1. Germline V gene lookup returns CDR1 SGHTA and CDR2 FQGNSA. This CDR3 region has 15 residues. With V trimmed by 5 bases and J by 9 bases, 12 bases remained unmatched. DNA for the CDR3: TGTGCCAGCAGCCTCGGACAGGGAGTAGTATTTGAGCAGTTCTTC. Protein product: CASSLGQGVVFEQFF.

J is TRBJ2-3 and V is TRBV7-2, with a weak D call TRBD2 (6 bases). V gave up 3 bases and J gave up 4 bases, with 14 bases separating them. Germline CDR1 reads SGHTA; CDR2 reads FQGNSA. The CDR3 runs 15 residues. DNA for the CDR3: TGTGCCAGCAGCTTCTTAGGAGGGAGAGCAGATACGCAGTATTTT. Translated: CASSFLGGRADTQYF.

This chain uses TRBV5-5 with TRBJ2-1, with D perhaps matching TRBD2 (5 bases). There are 14 residues in the CDR3. Germline loops: CDR1 SGHKS, CDR2 YYEKEE (reference sequence). Between the trimmed V and J ends, which lost 2 bases and 5 bases, there was a span of 11 bases. The CDR3 DNA sequence: TGTGCCAGCAGCTTTTACGAGGGTAACAATGAGCAGTTCTTC. This gives the protein CASSFYEGNNEQFF. Supplemented by reference TRBV5-5 and TRBJ2-1, the full variable domain reads DAGVTQSPTHLIKTRGQQVTLRCSPISGHKSVSWYQQVLGQGPQFIFQYYEKEERGRGNFPDRFSARQFPNYSSELNVNALLLGDSALYLCASSFYEGNNEQFFGPGTRLTVL.

The chain joins TRBV5-1 to TRBJ2-1, with TRBD2 identical over 11 bases. Germline CDR1 is SGHRS and CDR2 is YFSETQ. J was trimmed by 7 bases and V by 0 bases; bases with no gene match: 3. The CDR3 loop spans 15 amino acids. The DNA for the CDR3 is TGCGCCAGCAGCTTGGGTAGCGGGGGGGCAAATGAGCAGTTCTTC. Protein sequence: CASSLGSGGANEQFF.

This sequence joins TRBV15 and TRBJ1-1; 7 positions match TRBD1. Germline V lookup: CDR1 LNHNV, CDR2 YYDKDF (reference sequence). J was trimmed by 4 bases and V by 1 base; bases with no gene match: 9. The length of the CDR3 is 16 residues. CDR3 coding DNA: TGTGCCACCAGCAGAGGTAGACAGGGCACCGTCACTGAAGCTTTCTTT. Residues: CATSRGRQGTVTEAFF.

Points on this clone: One end of the junction is discordant with germline, which a read error may explain. The rearrangement joins TRBV5-1 to TRBJ2-1, with D uncertain. The CDR3 consists of 13 residues. Germline V gene data show CDR1 as SGHRS and CDR2 as YFSETQ. The CDR3 reads CASSLVSYDEQFF. The CDR3 DNA follows: TGCGCCAGCAGCTTGGTTAGCTACGATGAGCAGTTCTTC. Using reference TRBV5-1 and TRBJ2-1 for the parts outside the CDR3, the full variable domain is KAGVTQTPRYLIKTRGQQVTLSCSPISGHRSVSWYQQTPGQGLQFLFEYFSETQRNKGNFPGRFSGRQFSNSRSEMNVSTLELGDSALYLCASSLVSYDEQFFGPGTRLTVL.

J is TRBJ2-3 and V is TRBV5-1; 8 bases align to TRBD2. The CDR3 is made up of 16 amino acids. Trimming cost V 1 base and J 6 bases; bases outside gene matches: 10. The germline V gene has CDR1 SGHRS and CDR2 YFSETQ. The CDR3 sequence is CASSLFPSGSVDTQYF. The DNA for the CDR3 is TGCGCCAGCAGCTTGTTCCCTAGCGGGTCTGTGGATACGCAGTATTTT. Full variable domain (outside the CDR3, taken from reference TRBV5-1 and TRBJ2-3): KAGVTQTPRYLIKTRGQQVTLSCSPISGHRSVSWYQQTPGQGLQFLFEYFSETQRNKGNFPGRFSGRQFSNSRSEMNVSTLELGDSALYLCASSLFPSGSVDTQYFGPGTRLTVL.

This clone was recorded once. The chain links TRBV6-4 to TRBJ1-3; D is possibly TRBD1 (6 bases). The CDR3 consists of 15 residues. Germline-derived CDR1 and CDR2 are MRHNA and SNTAGT. The V and J ends lost 7 bases and 4 bases respectively, with 17 bases between them. The CDR3 coding sequence is TGTGCCAGCATACACGGGGGGGCGCGGGGAAACACCATATATTTT. It yields the protein CASIHGGARGNTIYF.

With regard to this clone: The junction does not match germline at one end; this may be a read error. This chain joins TRBV6-2 or TRBV6-3 and TRBJ1-2; 7 bases fit TRBD1. Per the germline V gene, CDR1 is MNHEY and CDR2 is SVGEGT. The CDR3 extends over 12 amino acids. In nucleotides, the CDR3 is TGTGCCAGCAGCCGGGACAGCTATGGCTACATCTTC. Protein product: CASSRDSYGYIF.

The CDR3 nucleotides read TGTGCCAGCAGCGAGGGGGAGCAGGGCCCCTACGAGCAGTACTTC. It specifies CASSEGEQGPYEQYF. V and J are TRBV4-2 and TRBJ2-7, with D perhaps TRBD1 (6 bases). Germline V lookup: CDR1 LGHNA, CDR2 YNFKEQ. V lost 5 bases to trimming and J lost 2 bases, with 16 bases between them. The CDR3 has 15 residues.

The V call is TRBV18, the J call TRBJ2-2, with D tentatively TRBD2 (5 bases). CDR3 length: 14 amino acids. Germline lookup yields CDR1 KGHSH and CDR2 LQKENI. Trimming stripped 3 bases from V and 7 bases from J, with 12 bases between. CDR3 loop: CASSPAGESGELFF. In nucleotides, the CDR3 is TGTGCCAGCTCACCGGCCGGGGAAAGCGGGGAGCTGTTTTTT. Based on the CDR3 plus reference TRBV18 and TRBJ2-2, the full variable domain is NAGVMQNPRHLVRRRGQEARLRCSPMKGHSHVYWYRQLPEEGLKFMVYLQKENIIDESGMPKERFSAEFPKEGPSILRIQQVVRGDSAAYFCASSPAGESGELFFGEGSRLTVL.

This clone has just a few counts. The chain links TRBV19 to TRBJ2-1; 9 bases match TRBD2. CDR3 length: 14 amino acids. Unmatched junction bases numbered 7, after V lost 4 bases and J lost 9 bases. Germline V lookup: CDR1 LNHDA, CDR2 SQIVND (reference sequence). The CDR3 region is CASSTPGLAGEQFF. For the CDR3, the DNA is TGTGCCAGTAGTACCCCGGGACTAGCTGGTGAGCAGTTCTTC.

CDR3 in DNA: TGTGCCACCAGCAGAGACCAGGGGGCGGGCCGCAATCAGCCCCAGCATTTT. This translates into CATSRDQGAGRNQPQHF. The chain is built from TRBV15 and TRBJ1-5; 8 bases line up with TRBD1. Trimming removed 0 bases from V and 2 bases from J; junction bases left unmatched: 6. Germline V lookup: CDR1 LNHNV, CDR2 YYDKDF (reference sequence). CDR3 length equals 17 residues.

The chain combines TRBV21-1 with TRBJ2-4; the table's D call TRBD1 went unverified against the DNA. TRBV21-1 is a documented pseudogene. This CDR3 is 22 amino acids long. The CDR3 DNA follows: TGTGCCAGCAGCAAAGCCGTAAGAGAACACCCCCAACCACAGGCGGCCAAAAACATTCAGTACTTC. As protein: CASSKAVREHPQPQAAKNIQYF.

This chain joins TRBV3-1 (or the pseudogene TRBV3-2) and TRBJ1-3; no reliable D call. V was clipped by 4 bases and J by 0 bases, with 13 bases between them. The length of the CDR3 is 16 residues. Germline lookup yields CDR1 LGHDT and CDR2 YNNKEL (reference sequence). This CDR3 is CASSPRGPSSGNTIYF. In DNA form, the CDR3 reads TGTGCCAGCAGCCCCCGCGGTCCGAGCTCTGGAAACACCATATATTTT.

This sequence joins TRBV7-9 and TRBJ2-7; 7 positions agree with TRBD1. J gave up 3 bases and V 0 bases, and 8 bases lay outside the gene matches. CDR3 length equals 16 residues. CDR1 and CDR2 from the germline V gene are SEHNR and FQNEAQ (reference sequence). CDR3 in DNA: TGTGCCAGCAGCTTAGCGGTAGTAAGGGACAGCTACGAGCAGTACTTC. It translates to CASSLAVVRDSYEQYF. The whole variable domain, remainder taken from reference TRBV7-9 and TRBJ2-7, is DTGVSQNPRHKITKRGQNVTFRCDPISEHNRLYWYRQTLGQGPEFLTYFQNEAQLEKSRLLSDRFSAERPKGSFSTLEIQRTEQGDSAMYLCASSLAVVRDSYEQYFGPGTRLTVT.

This clone has just one count. The J gene is TRBJ2-3, the V gene TRBV6-5; perhaps TRBD2 as D (5 bases). In germline, CDR1 is MNHEY, CDR2 SVGAGI. The CDR3 has 16 residues. V was clipped by 4 bases and J by 2 bases, with 16 bases between them. CDR3 DNA sequence: TGTGCCAGCAGTTTTCCTAAGGACTCTCCCACAGATACGCAGTATTTT. This gives the protein CASSFPKDSPTDTQYF.

The CDR3 DNA reads TGTGCCAGCAGCTGGAGGGCAGGGACAGAGACCCAGTACTTC. Amino acid sequence: CASSWRAGTETQYF. This rearrangement joins TRBV7-9 to TRBJ2-5; possibly TRBD2 for D (6 bases). Germline-derived CDR1 and CDR2 are SEHNR and FQNEAQ (reference sequence). This CDR3 region has 14 residues. V was shortened by 4 bases and J by 4 bases, with 13 bases between the two germline ends. The full variable domain, with the rest looked up from reference TRBV7-9 and TRBJ2-5, is DTGVSQNPRHKITKRGQNVTFRCDPISEHNRLYWYRQTLGQGPEFLTYFQNEAQLEKSRLLSDRFSAERPKGSFSTLEIQRTEQGDSAMYLCASSWRAGTETQYFGPGTRLLVL.

The genes are TRBV19 and TRBJ2-1; 7 nucleotides line up with TRBD2. With 4 bases clipped from V and 6 bases from J, the junction kept 15 bases outside the gene matches. The CDR3 has 17 amino acids. Germline assignment: CDR1 LNHDA and CDR2 SQIVND (reference sequence). CDR3 bases: TGTGCCAGTAGTAAAATCCGTGGAGGGAGGGAAGGCAATGAGCAGTTCTTC. This codes for CASSKIRGGREGNEQFF.

The CDR3: CASSVRSGLAGRGNEQFF. CDR3 bases: TGTGCCAGCAGCGTTAGATCAGGCCTAGCGGGAAGGGGCAATGAGCAGTTCTTC. V gene TRBV11-2 combines with J gene TRBJ2-1, with 9 bases lining up with TRBD2. Unmatched junction bases numbered 17, after V lost 5 bases and J lost 6 bases. The CDR3 has 18 residues. CDR1 is SGHAT, CDR2 FQNNGV, per germline.

V is TRBV7-8 and J is TRBJ2-1, with a possible D match to TRBD1 (6 bases). CDR1 and CDR2 from the germline V gene are SGHVS and FQNEAQ. Trimming shortened V by 0 bases and J by 2 bases, and 14 bases separated the two germline ends. The CDR3 runs to 17 residues. The CDR3 DNA is TGTGCCAGCAGCTTAGCATGGACAGCCTTAACCTACAATGAGCAGTTCTTC. Protein sequence: CASSLAWTALTYNEQFF.

The chain couples TRBV3-1 (or the pseudogene TRBV3-2) to TRBJ2-5, with D uncertain. The CDR3 contains 12 residues. CDR1 and CDR2 from the germline V gene are LGHDT and YNNKEL (reference sequence). V was clipped by 3 bases and J by 9 bases, with 11 bases between them. CDR3 DNA sequence: TGTGCCAGCAGCCATTTAGAACTCGCCCAGTACTTC. Its protein is CASSHLELAQYF.

The rearrangement links TRBV28 to TRBJ1-2; D is perhaps TRBD1 (5 bases). CDR3 length: 14 amino acids. Germline CDR1 MDHEN, CDR2 SYDVKM. V lost 8 bases, J lost 4 bases, and 17 bases lay in between. CDR3 nucleotides: TGTGCCAGCGCCTTACAAGGGGAGGGCTATGGCTACACCTTC. Its protein product is CASALQGEGYGYTF.

This clone has a handful of counts. The J gene is TRBJ1-6, the V gene TRBV30, with 8 nucleotides matching TRBD1. Germline V lookup: CDR1 GTSNPN, CDR2 SVGIG (reference sequence). This CDR3 has 14 amino acids. Trimming cost V 2 bases and J 9 bases; bases outside gene matches: 6. CDR3 in amino acids: CAWSSNRGTSPLHF. The CDR3 nucleotides read TGTGCCTGGAGTAGTAACAGGGGGACTTCACCCCTCCACTTT.

The V call is TRBV29-1, the J call TRBJ2-1, with TRBD1 identical over 10 bases. The CDR3 covers 14 residues. CDR1 SQVTM and CDR2 ANQGSEA come from the germline V gene. V lost 7 bases, J lost 0 bases, and 3 bases stayed unmatched. The CDR3 loop reads CSGRDRGSYNEQFF. As DNA, the CDR3 is TGCAGCGGGCGGGACAGGGGCTCCTACAATGAGCAGTTCTTC.